The following is a T cell receptor beta chain sequence with its context. The CDR3 totals 11 residues. V was cut by 0 bases and J by 6 bases, with 3 bases left in between. Germline V gene sequence: CDR1 SGHDT, CDR2 YYEEEE. This record comes from a study of control samples from healthy donors and cancer patients. Assay: immunoSEQ multiplex PCR; the TCRdb copy retains only in-frame clones and omits some. The profile shows roughly 120,000 clones, 85% to 90% of them singletons. Sequenced input: blood. The source of this sequence is a woman aged 65 to 85 in good health. The chain carries TRBV5-6 and TRBJ1-2; D unclear. The CDR3 loop is CASSLANGYTF. As DNA, the CDR3 is TGTGCCAGCAGCTTGGCAAATGGCTACACCTTC.